This T cell receptor beta chain was sequenced for a study of radiotherapy plus CTLA-4 blockade in lung cancer. Study-wide context: Objective responses emerged in under 20% of patients, and about 30% attained disease control. Overall study results and limits: Once radiotherapy plus ipilimumab had been given, TCR clones derived from tumor expanded in blood.

Turning to this clone: Its antigen remains unidentified.

In chemo-refractory metastatic non-small-cell lung cancer, patients got ipilimumab CTLA-4 blockade together with focal radiation. The V and J ends lost 6 bases and 4 bases respectively, with 18 bases between them. This CDR3 spans 16 amino acids. The germline CDR1 and CDR2 sequences are SEHNR and FQNEAQ (reference sequence). Using immunoSEQ multiplex PCR, the repertoire was profiled, and TCRdb retains in-frame clones only, with some absent. The repertoire includes around 49,000 clones, around 83% of them detected once, and roughly 26% sits in the top ten. The gene calls are TRBV7-9 and TRBJ2-2, with a weak D call TRBD1 (6 bases). The clonotype was recovered from a human donor with non-small cell lung cancer whose response to radiotherapy plus ipilimumab could not be evaluated. The sequenced sample was peripheral blood, obtained from a patient treated with radiotherapy plus ipilimumab. The CDR3 region is CASRQGQRQFTGELFF. CDR3 bases: TGTGCCAGCAGGCAAGGACAGCGTCAGTTCACCGGGGAGCTGTTTTTT.